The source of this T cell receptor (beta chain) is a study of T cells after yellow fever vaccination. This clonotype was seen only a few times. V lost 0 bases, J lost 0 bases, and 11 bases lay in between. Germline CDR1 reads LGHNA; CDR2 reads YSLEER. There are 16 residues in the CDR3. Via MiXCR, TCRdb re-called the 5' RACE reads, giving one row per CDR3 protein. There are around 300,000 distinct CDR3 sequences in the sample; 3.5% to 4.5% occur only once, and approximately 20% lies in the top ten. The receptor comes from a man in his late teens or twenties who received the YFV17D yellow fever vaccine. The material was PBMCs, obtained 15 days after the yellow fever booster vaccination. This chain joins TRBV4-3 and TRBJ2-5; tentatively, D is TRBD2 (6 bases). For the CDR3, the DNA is TGCGCCAGCAGCCAAGAAAGGTGGGACTACCAAGAGACCCAGTACTTC. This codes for CASSQERWDYQETQYF.